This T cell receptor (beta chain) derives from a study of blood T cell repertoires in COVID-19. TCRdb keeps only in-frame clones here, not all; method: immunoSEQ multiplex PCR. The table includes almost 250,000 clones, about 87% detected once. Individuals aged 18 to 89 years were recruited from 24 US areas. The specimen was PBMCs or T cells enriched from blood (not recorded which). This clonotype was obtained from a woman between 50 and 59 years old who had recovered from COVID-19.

The DNA for the CDR3 is TGTGCCAGCAGCCAAGCTCCGACGGGAGCCGCCTATACGCAGTATTTT. Protein sequence: CASSQAPTGAAYTQYF. The chain combines TRBV4-2 with TRBJ2-3; D may be TRBD2 (6 bases). V lost 1 base to trimming and J lost 7 bases, with 18 bases between them. Germline V gene sequence: CDR1 LGHNA, CDR2 YNFKEQ. This CDR3 region has 16 residues.